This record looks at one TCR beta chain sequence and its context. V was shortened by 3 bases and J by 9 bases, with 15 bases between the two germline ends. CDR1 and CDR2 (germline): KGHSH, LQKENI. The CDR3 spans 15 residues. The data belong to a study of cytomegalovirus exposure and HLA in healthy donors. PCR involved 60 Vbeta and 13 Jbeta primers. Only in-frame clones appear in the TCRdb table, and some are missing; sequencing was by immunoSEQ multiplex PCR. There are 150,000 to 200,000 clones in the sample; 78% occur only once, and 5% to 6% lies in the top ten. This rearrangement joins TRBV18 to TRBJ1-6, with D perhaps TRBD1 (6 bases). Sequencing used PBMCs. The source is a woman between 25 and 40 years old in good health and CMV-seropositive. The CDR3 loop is CASSPEDSLVSPLHF. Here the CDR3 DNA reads TGTGCCAGCTCACCGGAGGACAGCCTAGTTTCACCCCTCCACTTT.